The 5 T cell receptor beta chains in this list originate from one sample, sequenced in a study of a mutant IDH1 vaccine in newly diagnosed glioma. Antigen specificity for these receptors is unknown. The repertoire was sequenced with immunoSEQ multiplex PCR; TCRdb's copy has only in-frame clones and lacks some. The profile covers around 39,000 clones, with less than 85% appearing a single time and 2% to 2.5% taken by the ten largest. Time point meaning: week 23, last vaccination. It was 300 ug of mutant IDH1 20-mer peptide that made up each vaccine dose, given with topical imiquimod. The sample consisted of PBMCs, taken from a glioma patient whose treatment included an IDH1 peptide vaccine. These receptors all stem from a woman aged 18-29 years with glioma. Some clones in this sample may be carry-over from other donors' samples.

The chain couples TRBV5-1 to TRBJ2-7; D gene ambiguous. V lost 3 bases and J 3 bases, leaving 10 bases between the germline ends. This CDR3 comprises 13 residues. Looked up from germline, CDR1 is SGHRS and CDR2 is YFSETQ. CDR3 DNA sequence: TGCGCCAGCAGCTACGAACCGCTCTACGAGCAGTACTTC. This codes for CASSYEPLYEQYF.

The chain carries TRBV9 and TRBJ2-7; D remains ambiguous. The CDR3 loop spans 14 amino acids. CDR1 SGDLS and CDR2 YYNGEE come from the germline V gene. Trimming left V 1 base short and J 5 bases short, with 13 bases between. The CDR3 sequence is CASSVRPYQDEQYF. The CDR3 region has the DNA TGTGCCAGCAGCGTACGGCCCTATCAGGACGAGCAGTACTTC.

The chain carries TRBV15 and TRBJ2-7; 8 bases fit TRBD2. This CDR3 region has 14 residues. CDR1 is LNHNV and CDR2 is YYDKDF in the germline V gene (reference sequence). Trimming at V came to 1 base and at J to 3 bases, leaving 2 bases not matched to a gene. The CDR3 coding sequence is TGTGCCACCAGCAGAGGCACTAGCGGCTACGAGCAGTACTTC. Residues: CATSRGTSGYEQYF.

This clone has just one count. CDR3 DNA sequence: TGCAGCGTTGAAGATCCGGGGGCCTCCAACTATGGCTACACCTTC. It translates to CSVEDPGASNYGYTF. The chain recombines TRBV29-1 with TRBJ1-2; D might be TRBD1 (6 bases). Germline V gene sequence: CDR1 SQVTM, CDR2 ANQGSEA. CDR3 length: 15 residues. V lost 0 bases, J lost 2 bases, and 13 bases lay in between. Combining the CDR3 with reference TRBV29-1 and TRBJ1-2 gives the whole variable domain SAVISQKPSRDICQRGTSLTIQCQVDSQVTMMFWYRQQPGQSLTLIATANQGSEATYESGFVIDKFPISRPNLTFSTLTVSNMSPEDSSIYLCSVEDPGASNYGYTFGSGTRLTVV.

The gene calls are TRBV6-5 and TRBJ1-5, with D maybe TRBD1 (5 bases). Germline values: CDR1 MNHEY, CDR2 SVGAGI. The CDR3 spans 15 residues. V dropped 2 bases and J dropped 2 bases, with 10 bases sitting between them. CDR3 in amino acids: CASSYQRGGNQPQHF. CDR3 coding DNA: TGTGCCAGCAGTTACCAGAGGGGTGGCAATCAGCCCCAGCATTTT.